Listed below are T cell receptor beta chains from one sample, sequenced in a study of T-cell memory formation after mild COVID-19. MiXCR was run by TCRdb on the 5' RACE reads, yielding one entry per CDR3 protein. The table has 350,000 to 450,000 distinct CDR3 sequences, over 15% seen once. The specimen sequenced was PBMCs or a T cell subset sorted from them (not recorded which). Receptors originate from an adult woman who had mild COVID-19 (a few samples of this study predate the infection). Cell type and time point are not known. Each CDR3 is given with its conserved first and last residue. The order of the fields is D gene, J gene, V gene, clone size, CDR3 protein, CDR3 DNA. The D gene is left open where the match is weak. The size field is filled for only some rows; it gives once, few, many or a size class.

D: NA
J: TRBJ2-1
V: TRBV12-3/TRBV12-4
size: NA
CDR3: CASSRTVLNEQFF
DNA: TGTGCCAGCAGCCGGACGGTCCTTAATGAGCAGTTCTTC

D: NA
J: TRBJ2-3
V: TRBV5-5
size: NA
CDR3: CASSPTGRDTQYF
DNA: TGTGCCAGCAGCCCAACAGGGCGGGATACGCAGTATTTT

D: NA
J: TRBJ1-6
V: TRBV12-3/TRBV12-4
size: many
CDR3: CASMKQSSYNSPLHF
DNA: TGTGCCAGCATGAAGCAGAGCTCCTATAATTCACCCCTCCACTTT

D: NA
J: TRBJ2-7
V: TRBV11-1
size: few
CDR3: CASRQTGSYEQYF
DNA: TGTGCCAGCAGACAGACAGGTTCCTACGAGCAGTACTTC

D: NA
J: TRBJ2-2
V: TRBV3-1
size: few
CDR3: CASSQERATKPTGELFF
DNA: TGTGCCAGCAGCCAAGAAAGAGCGACCAAGCCCACCGGGGAGCTGTTTTTT

D: NA
J: TRBJ2-5
V: TRBV20-1
size: many
CDR3: CSATPLRGGAPGQYF
DNA: TGCAGTGCTACGCCCCTCCGCGGGGGCGCACCCGGACAGTACTTC

D: TRBD2
J: TRBJ2-3
V: TRBV10-3
size: NA
CDR3: CAISTQMVAGGSTDTQYF
DNA: TGTGCCATCAGCACCCAGATGGTAGCGGGAGGGAGTACAGATACGCAGTATTTT

D: TRBD1
J: TRBJ2-3
V: TRBV9
size: NA
CDR3: CASSAGQNTDTQYF
DNA: TGTGCCAGCAGCGCGGGACAGAACACAGATACGCAGTATTTT

D: NA
J: TRBJ2-7
V: TRBV7-2
size: NA
CDR3: CASSPRTFSYEQYF
DNA: TGTGCCAGCAGCCCCAGGACGTTCTCCTACGAGCAGTACTTC

D: NA
J: TRBJ1-3
V: TRBV7-9
size: once
CDR3: CASSFVTGNTIYF
DNA: TGTGCCAGCAGCTTCGTTACTGGAAACACCATATATTTT

D: NA
J: TRBJ1-2
V: TRBV6-2/TRBV6-3
size: NA
CDR3: CASSYSPPYGYTF
DNA: TGTGCCAGCAGTTACTCCCCTCCCTATGGCTACACCTTC

D: NA
J: TRBJ2-6
V: TRBV5-1
size: NA
CDR3: CASSEGVTGANVLTF
DNA: TGCGCCAGCAGCGAAGGGGTGACAGGGGCCAACGTCCTGACTTTC

D: NA
J: TRBJ1-1
V: TRBV12-3/TRBV12-4
size: NA
CDR3: CASRSQFNTEAFF
DNA: TGTGCCAGCAGATCACAATTCAACACTGAAGCTTTCTTT

D: TRBD2
J: TRBJ2-1
V: TRBV6-2/TRBV6-3
size: few
CDR3: CASSSWGLAGVDSYNEQFF
DNA: TGTGCCAGCAGTTCCTGGGGACTAGCGGGAGTTGACTCCTACAATGAGCAGTTCTTC

D: NA
J: TRBJ2-7
V: TRBV7-2
size: few
CDR3: CASSSTNYEQYF
DNA: TGTGCCAGCAGCTCGACCAATTACGAGCAGTACTTC

D: NA
J: TRBJ2-7
V: TRBV7-8
size: few
CDR3: CASSLLAGPSSYEQYF
DNA: TGTGCCAGCAGCTTATTAGCAGGTCCTAGCTCCTACGAGCAGTACTTC

D: NA
J: TRBJ1-2
V: TRBV19
size: few
CDR3: CASIKTGAVYGYTF
DNA: TGTGCCAGTATAAAGACCGGGGCAGTCTATGGCTACACCTTC

D: NA
J: TRBJ2-3
V: TRBV20-1
size: few
CDR3: CSARRTFGTDTQYF
DNA: TGCAGTGCTAGACGGACTTTCGGCACAGATACGCAGTATTTT

D: NA
J: TRBJ2-2
V: TRBV19
size: NA
CDR3: CASPTNTGELFF
DNA: TGTGCCAGTCCGACGAACACCGGGGAGCTGTTTTTT

D: TRBD1
J: TRBJ1-2
V: TRBV5-1
size: NA
CDR3: CASSMTGGDGYTF
DNA: TGCGCCAGCAGCATGACAGGGGGCGATGGCTACACCTTC

D: TRBD2
J: TRBJ2-1
V: TRBV6-6
size: few
CDR3: CASINSGRASEQFF
DNA: TGTGCCAGCATTAATAGCGGGAGGGCCTCTGAGCAGTTCTTC

D: TRBD1
J: TRBJ1-1
V: TRBV7-9
size: NA
CDR3: CASSLEAGGHTEAFF
DNA: TGTGCCAGCAGCTTAGAGGCAGGGGGCCACACTGAAGCTTTCTTT

D: NA
J: TRBJ2-3
V: TRBV4-3
size: NA
CDR3: CASSQDPTGGASNTQYF
DNA: TGCGCCAGCAGCCAAGATCCGACAGGAGGGGCTTCTAATACGCAGTATTTT

D: TRBD1
J: TRBJ1-1
V: TRBV5-1
size: NA
CDR3: CASSPRQGAHGYAEAFF
DNA: TGCGCCAGCAGCCCCAGACAGGGGGCGCATGGGTACGCTGAAGCTTTCTTT

D: NA
J: TRBJ2-5
V: TRBV9
size: NA
CDR3: CASSVGSTLETQYF
DNA: TGTGCCAGCAGCGTAGGGAGCACTCTAGAGACCCAGTACTTC

D: TRBD1
J: TRBJ1-2
V: TRBV7-9
size: NA
CDR3: CASSSPGQGTGGYTF
DNA: TGTGCCAGCAGCTCTCCGGGACAGGGGACGGGCGGCTACACCTTC

D: NA
J: TRBJ2-3
V: TRBV29-1
size: many
CDR3: CSADPTAGYTDTQYF
DNA: TGCAGCGCCGACCCAACGGCAGGCTACACAGATACGCAGTATTTT

D: NA
J: TRBJ1-6
V: TRBV5-1
size: few
CDR3: CASSLYSAAETNSPLHF
DNA: TGCGCCAGCAGCTTGTATTCGGCAGCCGAAACAAATTCACCCCTCCACTTT

D: NA
J: TRBJ2-2
V: TRBV7-9
size: few
CDR3: CASSQVGATGELFF
DNA: TGTGCCAGCAGCCAGGTCGGGGCCACCGGGGAGCTGTTTTTT

D: NA
J: TRBJ1-2
V: TRBV29-1
size: NA
CDR3: CSVEGVDSSGYGYTF
DNA: TGCAGCGTTGAAGGGGTGGACAGTTCGGGCTATGGCTACACCTTC

D: TRBD1
J: TRBJ1-1
V: TRBV6-6
size: NA
CDR3: CASSSPGTGANTEAFF
DNA: TGTGCCAGCAGTTCCCCCGGGACAGGGGCGAACACTGAAGCTTTCTTT

D: TRBD2
J: TRBJ2-7
V: TRBV7-2
size: many
CDR3: CASSLGLAGDEQYF
DNA: TGTGCCAGCAGCCTCGGACTAGCGGGAGACGAGCAGTACTTC

D: TRBD2
J: TRBJ2-4
V: TRBV7-2
size: NA
CDR3: CASTQGTSGNIQYF
DNA: TGTGCCAGCACCCAAGGGACTAGCGGAAACATTCAGTACTTC

D: NA
J: TRBJ1-5
V: TRBV4-3
size: NA
CDR3: CASSQGAGGNQPQHF
DNA: TGCGCCAGCAGCCAAGGGGCGGGAGGCAATCAGCCCCAGCATTTT

D: TRBD2
J: TRBJ2-3
V: TRBV5-1
size: NA
CDR3: CASSTGGALDTQYF
DNA: TGCGCCAGCAGCACCGGGGGGGCGTTAGATACGCAGTATTTT

D: NA
J: TRBJ2-7
V: TRBV12-3/TRBV12-4
size: few
CDR3: CASCFGAAHEQYF
DNA: TGTGCCAGCTGCTTCGGAGCGGCCCACGAGCAGTACTTC

D: NA
J: TRBJ2-5
V: TRBV7-6
size: many
CDR3: CASSSTRQQETQYF
DNA: TGTGCCAGCAGCTCCACCCGACAGCAAGAGACCCAGTACTTC

D: NA
J: TRBJ2-7
V: TRBV5-5
size: NA
CDR3: CASSTTGTYEQYF
DNA: TGTGCCAGCAGCACTACAGGGACGTACGAGCAGTACTTC

D: TRBD2
J: TRBJ2-1
V: TRBV7-6
size: many
CDR3: CASSPSGSSYNEQFF
DNA: TGTGCCAGCAGCCCTAGCGGGAGCTCCTACAATGAGCAGTTCTTC

D: NA
J: TRBJ2-3
V: TRBV12-3/TRBV12-4
size: NA
CDR3: CAGRAAETSTDTQYF
DNA: TGTGCCGGTCGGGCGGCGGAGACTAGCACAGATACGCAGTATTTT

D: TRBD2
J: TRBJ2-3
V: TRBV4-2
size: few
CDR3: CASSQVLAGGYTDTQYF
DNA: TGTGCCAGCAGCCAAGTGCTAGCGGGGGGTTACACAGATACGCAGTATTTT

D: TRBD2
J: TRBJ2-5
V: TRBV5-1
size: few
CDR3: CASSRIAGGQETQYF
DNA: TGCGCCAGCAGCAGGATAGCGGGGGGACAAGAGACCCAGTACTTC

D: NA
J: TRBJ2-1
V: TRBV6-2/TRBV6-3
size: few
CDR3: CASSYAVPPYNEQFF
DNA: TGTGCCAGCAGTTACGCGGTCCCACCCTACAATGAGCAGTTCTTC

D: NA
J: TRBJ2-5
V: TRBV12-3/TRBV12-4
size: NA
CDR3: CASSLWGGSGETQYF
DNA: TGTGCCAGCAGTTTATGGGGGGGCTCGGGAGAGACCCAGTACTTC

D: NA
J: TRBJ2-1
V: TRBV6-2/TRBV6-3
size: NA
CDR3: CASRSPGTGRGYNEQFF
DNA: TGTGCCAGCAGGTCCCCGGGTACGGGAAGGGGCTACAATGAGCAGTTCTTC

D: NA
J: TRBJ1-2
V: TRBV3-1
size: NA
CDR3: CASSQEFSRDGYTF
DNA: TGTGCCAGCAGCCAAGAGTTCAGCCGTGATGGCTACACCTTC

D: NA
J: TRBJ2-3
V: TRBV24-1
size: NA
CDR3: CATSDFGSAGTDTQYF
DNA: TGTGCCACCAGTGATTTCGGCTCGGCGGGGACAGATACGCAGTATTTT

D: NA
J: TRBJ1-1
V: TRBV2
size: few
CDR3: CASSLRGFAEAFF
DNA: TGTGCCAGCAGTCTCAGGGGTTTCGCTGAAGCTTTCTTT

D: NA
J: TRBJ2-1
V: TRBV6-1
size: few
CDR3: CASSELRTFYNEQFF
DNA: TGTGCCAGCAGTGAACTGAGGACCTTCTACAATGAGCAGTTCTTC

D: NA
J: TRBJ2-1
V: TRBV12-3/TRBV12-4
size: NA
CDR3: CASSLAGLSPFF
DNA: TGTGCCAGCAGTTTAGCGGGCCTTTCCCCGTTCTTC

D: TRBD2
J: TRBJ2-1
V: TRBV7-8
size: few
CDR3: CASSLISGRWNEQFF
DNA: TGTGCCAGCAGCCTCATAAGCGGGAGATGGAATGAGCAGTTCTTC

D: TRBD1
J: TRBJ2-2
V: TRBV20-1
size: few
CDR3: CSATYRGRIGELFF
DNA: TGCAGTGCTACCTACAGGGGGCGGATCGGGGAGCTGTTTTTT

D: NA
J: TRBJ1-2
V: TRBV12-3/TRBV12-4
size: few
CDR3: CASTPGLGYGYTF
DNA: TGTGCCAGCACCCCCGGTCTGGGTTATGGCTACACCTTC

D: NA
J: TRBJ1-1
V: TRBV5-6
size: once
CDR3: CASSLYSPLHNTEAFF
DNA: TGTGCCAGCAGCTTGTACAGCCCACTACACAACACTGAAGCTTTCTTT